This T cell receptor beta chain was recorded in a study of OX40 agonist ivuxolimab in advanced cancers. In terms of the full investigation: Ivuxolimab, which targeted the costimulatory receptor OX40 (CD134), was an agonistic, fully human IgG2 monoclonal antibody. Prior anti-PD-1, anti-PD-L1 or anti-CTLA-4 therapy was permitted, and 40% of dose-escalation patients had received checkpoint inhibitors. Partial responses occurred in three dose-escalation patients: two with cutaneous melanoma and one with hepatocellular carcinoma. A male proportion of roughly 80% and a mean age of around 60 years, ranging from roughly 23 to 80, were recorded for the dose-escalation cohort. Of the 50 to 55 dose-escalation patients, hepatocellular carcinoma was present in approximately 20, melanoma in roughly 15, renal cell carcinoma in 9 and head and neck cancer in 9. Peripheral TCRbeta sequencing was intended to test whether TCR sequence diversity was altered and clonal T-cell expansion was caused by ivuxolimab. The paper reports the monotherapy dose-escalation portion (N of about 50 patients) of the phase I ivuxolimab trial. Intravenous ivuxolimab was administered to patients every 2 weeks at six dose levels: 0.01, 0.1, 0.3, 1.5, 3 and 10 mg/kg. The paper's findings and limits, for the study overall: Low levels of normalized T-cell clonal expansion were also shown by some nonresponding patients. After ivuxolimab, more expanded clones were found on average in CD8+ T cells than in CD4+ T cells. In the 0.1-3.0 mg/kg groups, partial responders had among the lowest normalized peripheral clonal expansion, particularly in CD8+ T cells. Which antigens the clonally expanded peripheral T cells were specific for was not determined. At doses from 0.1 to 3.0 mg/kg, clonal expansion was seen in both CD4+ and CD8+ blood T cells between baseline and week 6.

The trial excluded patients who had a history of autoimmune disease or were on systemic immunosuppression. Peripheral blood for TCR sequencing was collected from all dose cohorts at baseline, on cycle 4 day 1, and on cycle 7 day 1. The samples were drawn from a first-in-human, open-label, multicenter phase I dose-escalation trial of ivuxolimab. Adults with locally advanced or metastatic head and neck squamous cell, hepatocellular, melanoma or renal cell carcinoma were enrolled in the trial. CD4+ and CD8+ T cells were sorted separately from peripheral blood before TCR sequencing. V and J are truncated by 3 bases and 3 bases respectively, leaving an intervening sequence of 11 bases. CDR1 SQVTM and CDR2 ANQGSEA were looked up in the germline V gene. The CDR3 starts with the cysteine, ends with the phenylalanine, and has 13 residues. The sequence is cut down to CDR3 DNA, 39 bases in frame from base 1.

Genomic DNA was isolated from the sorted cells so that the TCRbeta CDR3 region could be sequenced. The immunoSEQ Assay was used to sequence the TCRbeta CDR3 regions. Entries here come from immuneACCESS through TCRdb and include only in-frame sequences with V and J called. Some clones fail to appear in such tables; in the studies checked, an unresolved V gene covers under half of the shortfall, and the cause of the remainder is unknown. For this sample there are approximately 88,000 clones; approximately 91% appear just once. About 0.28% of the sample rests with the top ten. This clone has only a few counts. The antigen it binds to is not known. No quality values exist for individual bases; no much larger clone is one base distant.

The sequencing used CD4+ or CD8+ T cells sorted from blood, collected in a trial of the OX40 agonist ivuxolimab. The clonotype was recovered from an adult with an advanced solid tumor such as melanoma, head and neck, liver or kidney cancer. The receptor chain draws on TRBV29-1 and TRBJ1-1, with the D gene call left open. The nucleotide sequence reads TGCAGCGTTGACCCGGTGGGGTACACTGAAGCTTTCTTT. Its protein is CSVDPVGYTEAFF.